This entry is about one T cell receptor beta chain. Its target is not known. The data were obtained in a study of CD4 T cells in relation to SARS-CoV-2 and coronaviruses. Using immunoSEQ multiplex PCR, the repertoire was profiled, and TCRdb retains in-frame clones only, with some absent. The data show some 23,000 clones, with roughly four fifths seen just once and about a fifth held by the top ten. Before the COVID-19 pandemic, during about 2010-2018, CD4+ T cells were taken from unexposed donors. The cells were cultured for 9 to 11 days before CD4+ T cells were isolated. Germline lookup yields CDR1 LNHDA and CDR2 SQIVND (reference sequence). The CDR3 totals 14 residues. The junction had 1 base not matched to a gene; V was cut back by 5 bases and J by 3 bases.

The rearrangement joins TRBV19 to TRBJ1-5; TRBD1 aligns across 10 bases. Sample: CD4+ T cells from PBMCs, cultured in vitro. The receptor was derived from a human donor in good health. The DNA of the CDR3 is TGTGCCAGTAGTGGGACAGGGGCCAATCAGCCCCAGCATTTT. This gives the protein CASSGTGANQPQHF.